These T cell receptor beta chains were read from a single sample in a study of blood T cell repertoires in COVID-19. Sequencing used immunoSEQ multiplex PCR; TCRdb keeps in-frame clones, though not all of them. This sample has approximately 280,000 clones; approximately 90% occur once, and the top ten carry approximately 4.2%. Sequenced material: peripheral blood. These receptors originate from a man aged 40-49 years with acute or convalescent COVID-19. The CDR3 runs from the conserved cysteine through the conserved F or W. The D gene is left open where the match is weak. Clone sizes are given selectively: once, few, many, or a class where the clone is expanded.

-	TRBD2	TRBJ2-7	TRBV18	CASSETWGGIREQYF	TGTGCCAGCTCCGAGACTTGGGGAGGGATTCGCGAGCAGTACTTC
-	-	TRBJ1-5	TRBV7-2	CASSLTGQGFLRPQHF	TGTGCCAGCAGCCTAACAGGGCAGGGTTTTCTTAGGCCCCAGCATTTT
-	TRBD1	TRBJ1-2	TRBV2	CASWNDGTGDIRYGYTF	TGTGCCAGTTGGAACGACGGGACAGGGGATATCCGTTATGGCTACACCTTC
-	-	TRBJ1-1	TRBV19	CASSIGGESEAFF	TGTGCCAGTAGTATCGGGGGGGAGAGTGAAGCTTTCTTT
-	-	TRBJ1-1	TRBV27	CASSSAGKNTEAFF	TGTGCCAGCAGTTCAGCCGGGAAGAACACTGAAGCTTTCTTT
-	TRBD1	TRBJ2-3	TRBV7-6	CASSLESGGWDTSTDTQYF	TGTGCCAGCAGCTTAGAATCAGGGGGTTGGGACACTAGCACAGATACGCAGTATTTT
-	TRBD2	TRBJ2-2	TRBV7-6	CASSFSLRAGGPRTGELFF	TGTGCCAGCAGCTTCTCTCTCCGAGCGGGGGGGCCGCGTACCGGGGAGCTGTTTTTT
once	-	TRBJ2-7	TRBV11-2	CASSFGQEQYF	TGTGCCAGCAGCTTCGGACAGGAGCAGTACTTC
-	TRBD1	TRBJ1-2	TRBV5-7	CASSLDRGGDYGYTF	TGTGCCAGCAGCTTGGACAGGGGAGGCGACTATGGCTACACCTTC
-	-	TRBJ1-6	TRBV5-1	CASSLSAELGPLHF	TGCGCCAGCAGCTTGAGCGCTGAATTAGGACCCCTCCACTTT
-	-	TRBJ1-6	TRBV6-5	CASKDWSSYNSPLHF	TGTGCCAGCAAAGACTGGAGCTCCTATAATTCACCCCTCCACTTT
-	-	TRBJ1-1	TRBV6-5	CASSYSRVPVNSEAFF	TGTGCCAGCAGTTACTCGAGGGTTCCAGTAAACAGTGAAGCTTTCTTT
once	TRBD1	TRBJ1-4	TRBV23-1	CASSQPDRVGEKLFF	TGCGCCAGCAGTCAGCCCGACAGGGTGGGAGAAAAACTGTTTTTT
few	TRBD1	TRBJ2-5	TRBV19	CASSIDLTGGYQETQYF	TGTGCCAGTAGTATAGATCTGACAGGGGGGTACCAAGAGACCCAGTACTTC
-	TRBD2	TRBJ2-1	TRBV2	CASSELSGGAGEQFF	TGTGCCAGCAGTGAGTTAAGCGGGGGGGCCGGTGAGCAGTTCTTC
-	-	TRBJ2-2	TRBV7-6	CASSLGWNRVIVLIGTGELFF	TGTGCCAGCAGCTTAGGGTGGAACAGGGTGATAGTATTAATTGGCACCGGGGAGCTGTTTTTT
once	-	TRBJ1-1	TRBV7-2	CASSRWGPPTEAFF	TGTGCCAGCAGCCGGTGGGGCCCTCCTACTGAAGCTTTCTTT
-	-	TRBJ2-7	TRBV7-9	CASSQSGTVTYEQYF	TGTGCCAGCAGCCAGTCGGGGACTGTGACCTACGAGCAGTACTTC
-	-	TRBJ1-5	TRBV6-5	CASLRSSNQPQHF	TGTGCCAGCTTGAGATCTAGCAATCAGCCCCAGCATTTT
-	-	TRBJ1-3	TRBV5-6	CASSSPGRGGRNTIYF	TGTGCCAGCAGCTCACCCGGACGGGGGGGAAGAAACACCATATATTTT
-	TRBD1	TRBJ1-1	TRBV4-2	CASRRDSKNTEAFF	TGTGCCAGCAGACGGGACAGCAAGAACACTGAAGCTTTCTTT
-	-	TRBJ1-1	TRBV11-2	CASSLEGLLNTEAFF	TGTGCCAGCAGCTTAGAGGGCCTCCTGAACACTGAAGCTTTCTTT
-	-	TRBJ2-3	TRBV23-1	CASSQCGGRAEGTDTQYF	TGCGCCAGCAGTCAATGTGGGGGCAGGGCCGAGGGCACAGATACGCAGTATTTT
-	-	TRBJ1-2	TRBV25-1	CASTKGLRDGYTF	TGTGCCAGCACAAAAGGACTGAGGGATGGCTACACCTTC
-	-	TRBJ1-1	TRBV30	CAGDRKRAEAFF	TGTGCCGGAGACAGGAAAAGGGCTGAAGCTTTCTTT
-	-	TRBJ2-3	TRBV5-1	CASSVDRTSTDTQYF	TGCGCCAGCAGCGTGGACCGGACTAGCACAGATACGCAGTATTTT
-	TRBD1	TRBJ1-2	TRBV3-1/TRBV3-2	CASSFRDSLYGYTF	TGTGCCAGCAGCTTCCGGGACAGCCTCTATGGCTACACCTTC
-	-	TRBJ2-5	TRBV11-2	CASNPRTVQETQYF	TGTGCCAGCAACCCACGGACAGTCCAAGAGACCCAGTACTTC
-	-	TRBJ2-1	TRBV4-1	CASSPTRIDSNEQFF	TGCGCCAGCAGCCCCACCCGAATCGACAGCAATGAGCAGTTCTTC
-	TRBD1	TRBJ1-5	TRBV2	CASSSDRNQPQHF	TGTGCCAGCAGTTCGGACAGGAATCAGCCCCAGCATTTT
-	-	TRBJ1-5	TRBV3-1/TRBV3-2	CASGSNFNQPQHF	TGTGCCAGCGGTAGTAACTTCAATCAGCCCCAGCATTTT
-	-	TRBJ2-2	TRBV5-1	CASSSQGGELFF	TGCGCCAGCAGCTCGCAGGGCGGGGAGCTGTTTTTT
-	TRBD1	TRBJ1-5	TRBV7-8	CASSSPDRSGNQPQHF	TGTGCCAGCAGCTCTCCGGACAGGTCGGGCAATCAGCCCCAGCATTTT
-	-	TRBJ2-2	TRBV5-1	CASSLAEGYTGELFF	TGCGCCAGCAGCTTGGCAGAGGGTTACACCGGGGAGCTGTTTTTT
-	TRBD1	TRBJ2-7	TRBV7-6	CASSLSGGYEQYF	TGTGCCAGCAGCTTATCAGGGGGCTACGAGCAGTACTTC
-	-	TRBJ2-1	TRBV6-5	CASTGFHEQFF	TGTGCCAGTACAGGGTTCCATGAGCAGTTCTTC
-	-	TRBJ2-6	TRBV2	CASSFQGRAGANVLTF	TGTGCCAGCAGTTTTCAGGGGAGGGCTGGGGCCAACGTCCTGACTTTC
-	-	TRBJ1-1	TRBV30	CAWRKQGHTEAFF	TGTGCCTGGAGGAAGCAGGGGCACACTGAAGCTTTCTTT
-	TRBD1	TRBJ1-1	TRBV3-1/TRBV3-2	CASSQGVDRGKTEAFF	TGTGCCAGCAGCCAAGGGGTGGACAGGGGTAAGACTGAAGCTTTCTTT
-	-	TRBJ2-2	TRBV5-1	CASSGRGTNTGELFF	TGCGCCAGCAGCGGAAGAGGGACGAACACCGGGGAGCTGTTTTTT
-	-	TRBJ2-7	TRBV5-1	CASSWGQPPYEQYF	TGCGCCAGCAGCTGGGGGCAGCCCCCCTACGAGCAGTACTTC
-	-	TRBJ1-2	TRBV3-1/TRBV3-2	CASSPLQAAGGYTF	TGTGCCAGCAGCCCACTTCAGGCCGCGGGTGGCTACACCTTC
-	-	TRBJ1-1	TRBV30	CAWSGDRIGRNTEAFF	TGTGCCTGGAGTGGCGACAGGATCGGAAGGAACACTGAAGCTTTCTTT
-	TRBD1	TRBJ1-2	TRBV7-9	CASSLGQGGDGYTF	TGTGCCAGCAGCTTAGGACAGGGGGGCGATGGCTACACCTTC
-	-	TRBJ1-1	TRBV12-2	CASRTPGQKNTEAFF	TGTGCAAGTCGCACCCCGGGACAGAAAAACACTGAAGCTTTCTTT
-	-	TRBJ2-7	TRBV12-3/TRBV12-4	CASSLWGDEQYF	TGTGCCAGCAGTTTATGGGGAGACGAGCAGTACTTC
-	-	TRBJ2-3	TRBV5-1	CASSLAPSGTDTQYF	TGCGCCAGCAGCTTGGCGCCTAGCGGCACAGATACGCAGTATTTT
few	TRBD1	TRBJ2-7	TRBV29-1	CSVTTGGYEQYF	TGCAGCGTTACGACAGGGGGGTACGAGCAGTACTTC
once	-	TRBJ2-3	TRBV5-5	CASTGGTSTDTQYF	TGTGCCAGCACCGGCGGGACTAGCACAGATACGCAGTATTTT
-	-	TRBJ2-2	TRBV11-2	CASSPDSTGELFF	TGTGCCAGCAGCCCTGACTCGACCGGGGAGCTGTTTTTT
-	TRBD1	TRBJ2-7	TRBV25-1	CASTSGQVTYEQYF	TGTGCCAGCACGTCAGGACAGGTCACCTACGAGCAGTACTTC
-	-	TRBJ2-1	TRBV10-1	CASTQAGLSYNEQFF	TGCGCCAGCACCCAAGCGGGTCTTTCCTACAATGAGCAGTTCTTC